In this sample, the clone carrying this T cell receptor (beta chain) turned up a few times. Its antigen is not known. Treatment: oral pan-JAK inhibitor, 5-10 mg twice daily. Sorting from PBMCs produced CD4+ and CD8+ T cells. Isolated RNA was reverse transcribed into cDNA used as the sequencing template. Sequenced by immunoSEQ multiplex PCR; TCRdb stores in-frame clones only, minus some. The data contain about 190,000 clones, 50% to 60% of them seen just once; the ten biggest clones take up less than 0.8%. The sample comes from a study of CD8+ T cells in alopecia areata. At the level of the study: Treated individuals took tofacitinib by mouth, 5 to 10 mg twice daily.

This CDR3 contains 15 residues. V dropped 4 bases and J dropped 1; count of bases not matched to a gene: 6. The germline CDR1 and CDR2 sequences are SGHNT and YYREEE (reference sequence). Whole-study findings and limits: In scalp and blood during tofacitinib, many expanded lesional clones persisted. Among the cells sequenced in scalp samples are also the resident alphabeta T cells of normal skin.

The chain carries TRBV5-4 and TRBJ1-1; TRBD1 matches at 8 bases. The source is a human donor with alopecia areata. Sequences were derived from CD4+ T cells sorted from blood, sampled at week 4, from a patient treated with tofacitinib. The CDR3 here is CASSPRGRGNTEAFF. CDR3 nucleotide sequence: TGTGCCAGCAGCCCCAGGGGGCGCGGGAACACTGAAGCTTTCTTT.